Sequencing of this T cell receptor beta chain was carried out in a study of shared clonotypes between healthy human individuals (TCRdb year 2020). Background for the entire study: The cohort comprised two women and a few men aged 18 to 49 years. Per donor, three plates each were used for CD4 naive and CD4 memory, two for CD8 naive, and one for CD8 memory. To estimate repertoire size and how much clonotypes are shared between individuals, the study performed deep sequencing of blood TCR repertoires from about five healthy adults. To increase sequencing depth and limit assay-specific biases, TCR repertoire library preparation and sequencing were carried out by different laboratories using diverse techniques. Each donor's leukapheresis produced roughly between roughly 0.85 and 10 billion PBMCs.

About this clone itself: Which antigen it targets is not known. Base qualities are missing; no much larger clone stands one base away.

Healthy HIV-negative adults with no recently reported acute infections or vaccinations were included as donors. Every donor was a Caucasian adult residing in Nashville, Tennessee, USA. Magnetic negative selection was used to enrich CD4+ T cells, after which naive cells were positively selected on CD45RA and the negative fraction became the memory subset. After blood collection by leukapheresis, PBMCs were isolated using Ficoll-Histopaque density gradient centrifugation and then cryopreserved in the vapor phase of liquid nitrogen. Analytical flow cytometry was used to check the purity and quantity of every magnetically sorted T cell population. Genomic DNA was isolated from each sorted fraction and quantified by UV absorbance on a Nanodrop 2000c. Using the deep immunoSEQ assay, multiplex PCR amplified TCR CDR3 regions from genomic DNA. Extracted genomic DNA from each cell subset was distributed evenly across all wells of several immunoSEQ 96-well plates, and each plate was treated as a replicate. Each replicate PCR for sorted subsets received 150 to 250 ng genomic DNA, equal to tens of thousands of T cell genomes. Purified libraries were quantified with a Qubit 3.0 fluorometer, sized on a Bioanalyzer 2100, and re-quantified with the KAPA Library Quantification kit. Each immunoSEQ 96-well plate was sequenced on its own single-read 150-cycle Illumina NextSeq 550 flow cell. The original pipeline was this. Because only junctional sequences without quality scores were contained in the immunoSEQ output, filtering matching that applied to full-length reads could not be performed. Sequences were annotated with PyIR, a Python wrapper for IgBLAST v1.9, and V/J genes and CDR3 were assigned using IMGT germline references. Any read was removed if the V/J assignment was weak (E-value above 1e-6), the CDR3 was missing, or the read contained stop codons, out-of-frame junctions, or ambiguous translated residues. V3J clonotypes were defined as sequences sharing the same inferred V gene, J gene, and CDR3 amino acid sequence. Percentage overlap between repertoires was computed as shared unique clonotypes divided by the size of the smaller repertoire. Three approaches were used to assess repertoire richness: RTK rarefaction, the Chao1 estimator, and Recon v2.1 estimates of unobserved clonotypes. For all TCRbeta clonotypes obtained by the gDNA method from several donors, generation probabilities were computed with OLGA. TCRdb provides this immuneACCESS table in a form limited to in-frame rearrangements. Some clones are lacking; in checked studies, under half of them reflect an unresolved V gene, and why the rest are absent is not known. V, J and clone size are those of that table, while D and trimming were read from the DNA. The sample data list 900,000 to 1,200,000 clones, and around 78% of these were observed just once. The ten largest make up around 0.6% of the sample.

What the study reported, not specific to this receptor: Pairwise subsampling led to the expectation that sequencing depth would affect the degree of clonotype sharing among donors. Incomplete sequencing was indicated by rarefaction of sorted-subset datasets, despite the large sequencing depth. Compared with non-shared clonotypes, clonotypes shared by all four sorted-subset donors had higher generation probabilities. Sampling was restricted to blood, and TCR repertoires in tissue are likely to differ from TCR repertoires in blood. Estimated clonotype richness was generally larger for naive than for memory subsets. Because the study included only a small number of donors, the genetic and exposure-history diversity represented was limited. Roughly 5% of naive CD4, 3.5% of naive CD8, around 2.3% of memory CD4, and about 0.4% of memory CD8 clonotypes were shared across several donors.

From V the trimming removes 11 bases and from J it removes 6 bases, while the gene matches leave 19 bases of the junction unaccounted for. Looking up the germline V gene yields CDR1 SNHLY and CDR2 FYNNEI. There are 15 amino acids in the CDR3, from cysteine to phenylalanine inclusive. This entry keeps only the CDR3 DNA: 45 bases, framed from base 1. Material for sequencing was memory CD4+ T cells from PBMCs. According to the study, the label for this sample's cell subset or site signals: CD45RA-negative fraction. This sequence originates from a man aged 18 to 29 in good health. Some clones in this sample may be carry-over from other donors' samples. The V and J genes are TRBV2 and TRBJ2-7, with 7 bases matching TRBD2. The encoded CDR3 is CAGTHSSGGEFEQYF. Here is the DNA: TGTGCCGGGACTCACTCTAGCGGAGGGGAGTTCGAGCAGTACTTC.